The clone carrying this TCR beta chain appeared a few times. Its antigen remains unidentified. The junction and the germline gene differ at one end; a read error may be behind it. The authors sequenced TCR beta from blood CD8+ and CD4+ T cells. Germline V lookup: CDR1 SGHRS, CDR2 YFSETQ. The CDR3 length is 12 residues. The RNA input was roughly 0.45 to 1 ug, and it was reverse transcribed with random hexamers. Via MiXCR, TCRdb re-called the immunoSEQ multiplex PCR reads, giving one row per CDR3 protein. Among about 81,000 distinct CDR3 sequences listed, 94% were seen once. This specimen belongs to a study of CD8 T cells in Susac syndrome. Across the study: At the time their blood was drawn, patients with Susac syndrome were either therapy-naive, on corticosteroids (with some of them also receiving intravenous immunoglobulin), or on intravenous immunoglobulin alone. General study points: Susac-specific public clones were found in both the total CD8+ and the CD8+ TEMRA repertoires, with around 17 in the former and 5 or 6 in the latter.

The sequencing sample was made of CD8+ T cells from PBMCs. This chain joins TRBV5-1 and TRBJ2-7, with unresolved D. This sequence was found in a human donor with Susac syndrome. The CDR3 spells CASSSNSYEQYF. CDR3 in DNA: TGTGCCAGCAGCTCGAATAGCTACGAGCAGTACTTC.